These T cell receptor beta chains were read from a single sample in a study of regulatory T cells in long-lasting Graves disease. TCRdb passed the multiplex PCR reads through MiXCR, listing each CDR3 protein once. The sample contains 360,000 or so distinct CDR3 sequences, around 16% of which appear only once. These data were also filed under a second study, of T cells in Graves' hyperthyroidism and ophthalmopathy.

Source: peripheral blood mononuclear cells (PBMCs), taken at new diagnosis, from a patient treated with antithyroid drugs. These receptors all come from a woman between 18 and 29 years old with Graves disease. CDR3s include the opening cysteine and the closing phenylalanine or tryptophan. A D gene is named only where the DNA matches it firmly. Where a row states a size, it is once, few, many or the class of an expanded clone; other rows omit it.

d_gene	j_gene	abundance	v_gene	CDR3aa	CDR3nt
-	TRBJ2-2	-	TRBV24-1	CATENNDGTGELFF	TGTGCCACCGAAAACAACGATGGCACCGGGGAGCTGTTTTTT
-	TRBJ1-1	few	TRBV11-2	CASSLNREPGEAFF	TGTGCCAGCAGCTTAAACCGGGAGCCGGGTGAAGCTTTCTTT
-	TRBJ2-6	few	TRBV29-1	CSVSASGANVLTF	TGCAGCGTTTCTGCCTCTGGGGCCAACGTCCTGACTTTC
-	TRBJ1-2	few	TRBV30	CAWSVRGRVGYGYTF	TGTGCCTGGAGTGTACGGGGCAGGGTCGGCTATGGCTACACCTTC
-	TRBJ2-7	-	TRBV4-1	CASSQDPWRVPYEQYF	TGCGCCAGCAGCCAAGATCCATGGCGGGTCCCCTACGAGCAGTACTTC
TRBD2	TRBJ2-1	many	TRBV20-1	CSEGMTSGRYNEQFF	TGCAGCGAGGGAATGACTAGCGGGCGCTACAATGAGCAGTTCTTC
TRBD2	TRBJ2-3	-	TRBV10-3	CAISERSSGSSDTQYF	TGTGCCATCAGTGAAAGGTCTAGCGGGAGTTCTGATACGCAGTATTTT
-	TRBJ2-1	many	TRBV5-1	CASRGGRGANEQFF	TGCGCCAGCAGAGGGGGCAGGGGGGCGAATGAGCAGTTCTTC
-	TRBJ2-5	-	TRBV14	CASSQDFDQETQYF	TGTGCCAGCAGCCAAGATTTTGACCAAGAGACCCAGTACTTC
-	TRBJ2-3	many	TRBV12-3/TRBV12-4	CASSKTGNTDTQYF	TGTGCCAGCAGTAAGACTGGTAACACAGATACGCAGTATTTT
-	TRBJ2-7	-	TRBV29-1	CSVSRDAPGEQYF	TGCAGCGTGTCCCGGGACGCGCCGGGGGAGCAGTACTTC
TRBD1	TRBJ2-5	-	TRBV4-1	CASSQDGAGGETQYF	TGCGCCAGCAGCCAAGATGGGGCAGGGGGTGAGACCCAGTACTTC
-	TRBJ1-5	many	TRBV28	CASSPSGADQPQHF	TGTGCCAGCAGTCCATCAGGGGCGGACCAGCCCCAGCATTTT
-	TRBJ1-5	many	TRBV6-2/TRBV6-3	CASISEGLANQPQHF	TGTGCCAGCATAAGCGAGGGGTTGGCAAATCAGCCCCAGCATTTT
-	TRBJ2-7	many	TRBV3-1	CASRLGYEQYF	TGTGCCAGCAGACTGGGATACGAGCAGTACTTC
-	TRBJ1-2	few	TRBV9	CASRAVNYGYTF	TGTGCCAGCAGGGCGGTTAACTATGGCTACACCTTC
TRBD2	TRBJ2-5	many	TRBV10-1	CASSLSGRAVKEETQYF	TGCGCCAGCAGCTTGAGCGGGAGGGCCGTAAAGGAAGAGACCCAGTACTTC
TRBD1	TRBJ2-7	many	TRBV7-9	CASSARTGRGGEQYF	TGTGCCAGCAGCGCTCGGACAGGCCGTGGGGGAGAGCAGTACTTC
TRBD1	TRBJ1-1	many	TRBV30	CAWRWTGGTEAFF	TGTGCCTGGAGGTGGACAGGGGGGACTGAAGCTTTCTTT
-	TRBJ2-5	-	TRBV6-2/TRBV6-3	CASRRKQRYQETQYF	TGTGCCAGCAGGAGAAAACAGCGTTACCAAGAGACCCAGTACTTC
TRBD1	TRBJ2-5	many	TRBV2	CASSADRRIQYF	TGTGCCAGCAGTGCGGACAGGCGGATCCAGTACTTC
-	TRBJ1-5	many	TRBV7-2	CASSLFGGTNSNQPQHF	TGTGCCAGCAGCTTATTCGGGGGCACTAATAGCAATCAGCCCCAGCATTTT
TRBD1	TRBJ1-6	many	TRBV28	CASSGTTGLAGNSPLHF	TGTGCCAGCAGTGGTACGACAGGGCTCGCTGGAAATTCACCCCTCCACTTT
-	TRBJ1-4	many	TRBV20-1	CSAVSQTVANEKLFF	TGCAGTGCAGTGTCTCAGACAGTAGCTAATGAAAAACTGTTTTTT
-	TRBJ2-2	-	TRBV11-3	CASGFADMNTGELFF	TGTGCCAGCGGATTTGCGGACATGAACACCGGGGAGCTGTTTTTT
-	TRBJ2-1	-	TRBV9	CASSLGGLPLDEQFF	TGTGCCAGCAGCCTAGGGGGACTACCTCTCGATGAGCAGTTCTTC
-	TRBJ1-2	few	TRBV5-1	CASSPDSGYTF	TGCGCCAGCAGCCCTGATTCTGGCTACACCTTC
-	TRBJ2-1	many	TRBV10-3	CATTPGQTNEQFF	TGTGCCACCACTCCCGGGCAAACCAATGAGCAGTTCTTC
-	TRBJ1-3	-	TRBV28	CAGSLHLSGNTIYF	TGTGCCGGCAGTCTCCACCTCTCTGGAAACACCATATATTTT
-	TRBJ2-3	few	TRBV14	CASSQVPAGRNTQYF	TGTGCCAGCAGCCAAGTCCCAGCAGGGAGGAATACGCAGTATTTT